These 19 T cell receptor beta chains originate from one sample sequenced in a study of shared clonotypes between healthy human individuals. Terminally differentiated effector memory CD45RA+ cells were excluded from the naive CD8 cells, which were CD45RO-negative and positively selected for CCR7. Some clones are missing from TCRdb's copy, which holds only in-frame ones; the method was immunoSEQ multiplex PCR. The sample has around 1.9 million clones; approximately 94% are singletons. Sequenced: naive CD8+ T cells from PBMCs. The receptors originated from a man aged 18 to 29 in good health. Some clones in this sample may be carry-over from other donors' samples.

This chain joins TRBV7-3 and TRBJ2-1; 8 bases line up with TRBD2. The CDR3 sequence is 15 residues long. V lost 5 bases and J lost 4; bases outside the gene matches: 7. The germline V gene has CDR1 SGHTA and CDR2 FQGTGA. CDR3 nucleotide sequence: TGTGCCAGCAGCGCACGTAGCGGGATTTACAATGAGCAGTTCTTC. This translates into CASSARSGIYNEQFF.

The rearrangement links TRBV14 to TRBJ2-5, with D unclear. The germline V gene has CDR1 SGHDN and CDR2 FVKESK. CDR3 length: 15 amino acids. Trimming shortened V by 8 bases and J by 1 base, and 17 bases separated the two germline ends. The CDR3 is CASGYFASPQETQYF. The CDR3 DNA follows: TGTGCCAGCGGTTATTTTGCCTCTCCCCAAGAGACCCAGTACTTC.

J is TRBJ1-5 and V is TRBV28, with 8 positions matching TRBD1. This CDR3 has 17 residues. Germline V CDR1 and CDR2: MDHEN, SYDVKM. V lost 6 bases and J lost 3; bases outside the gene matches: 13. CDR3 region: CASSRWPTGVDNQPQHF. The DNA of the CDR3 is TGTGCCAGCAGCCGCTGGCCGACAGGGGTTGACAATCAGCCCCAGCATTTT. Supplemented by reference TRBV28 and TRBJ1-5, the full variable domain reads DVKVTQSSRYLVKRTGEKVFLECVQDMDHENMFWYRQDPGLGLRLIYFSYDVKMKEKGDIPEGYSVSREKKERFSLILESASTNQTSMYLCASSRWPTGVDNQPQHFGDGTRLSIL.

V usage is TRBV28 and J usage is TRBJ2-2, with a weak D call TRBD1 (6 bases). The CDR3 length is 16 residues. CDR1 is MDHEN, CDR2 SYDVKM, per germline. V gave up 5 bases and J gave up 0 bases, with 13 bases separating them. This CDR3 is CASSPRQEANTGELFF. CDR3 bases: TGTGCCAGCAGTCCACGACAGGAGGCGAACACCGGGGAGCTGTTTTTT.

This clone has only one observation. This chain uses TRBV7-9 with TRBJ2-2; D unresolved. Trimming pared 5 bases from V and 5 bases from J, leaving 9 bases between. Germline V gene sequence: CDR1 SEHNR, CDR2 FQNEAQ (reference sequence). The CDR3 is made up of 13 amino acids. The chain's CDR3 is CASSPPLTGELFF. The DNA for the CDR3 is TGTGCCAGCAGCCCGCCACTAACCGGGGAGCTGTTTTTT.

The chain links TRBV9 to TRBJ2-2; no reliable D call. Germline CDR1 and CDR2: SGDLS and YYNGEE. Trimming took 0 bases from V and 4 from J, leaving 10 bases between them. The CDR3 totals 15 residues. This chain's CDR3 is CASSVADTLTGELFF. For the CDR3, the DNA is TGTGCCAGCAGCGTAGCCGACACCCTCACCGGGGAGCTGTTTTTT. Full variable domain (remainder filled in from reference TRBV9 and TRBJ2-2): DSGVTQTPKHLITATGQRVTLRCSPRSGDLSVYWYQQSLDQGLQFLIQYYNGEERAKGNILERFSAQQFPDLHSELNLSSLELGDSALYFCASSVADTLTGELFFGEGSRLTVL.

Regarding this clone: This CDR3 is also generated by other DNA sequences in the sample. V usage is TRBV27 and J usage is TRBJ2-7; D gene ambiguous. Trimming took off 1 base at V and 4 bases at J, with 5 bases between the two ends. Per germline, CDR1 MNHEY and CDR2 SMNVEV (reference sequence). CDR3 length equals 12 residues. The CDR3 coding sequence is TGTGCCAGCAGTTTATTGGGGTACGAGCAGTACTTC. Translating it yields CASSLLGYEQYF.

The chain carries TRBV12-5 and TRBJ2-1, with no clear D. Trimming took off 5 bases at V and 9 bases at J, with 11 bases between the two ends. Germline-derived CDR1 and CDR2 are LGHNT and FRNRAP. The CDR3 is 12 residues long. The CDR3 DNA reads TGTGCTAGTGGTGATTCCCTCATTGAGCAGTTCTTC. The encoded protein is CASGDSLIEQFF. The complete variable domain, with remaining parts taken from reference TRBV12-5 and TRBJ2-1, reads DARVTQTPRHKVTEMGQEVTMRCQPILGHNTVFWYRQTMMQGLELLAYFRNRAPLDDSGMPKDRFSAEMPDATLATLKIQPSEPRDSAVYFCASGDSLIEQFFGPGTRLTVL.

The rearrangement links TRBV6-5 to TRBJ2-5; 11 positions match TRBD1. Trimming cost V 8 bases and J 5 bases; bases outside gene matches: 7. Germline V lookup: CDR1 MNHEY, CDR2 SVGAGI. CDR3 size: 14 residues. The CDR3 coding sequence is TGTGCCAGCGGCGGGACAGGGGGTTATGAGACCCAGTACTTC. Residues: CASGGTGGYETQYF.

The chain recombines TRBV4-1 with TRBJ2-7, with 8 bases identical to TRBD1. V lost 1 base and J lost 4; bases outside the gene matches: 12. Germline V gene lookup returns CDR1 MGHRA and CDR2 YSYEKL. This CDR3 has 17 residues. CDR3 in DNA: TGCGCCAGCAGCCAAGGGGCAGGACAGGGCGCAGCGTACGAGCAGTACTTC. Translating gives CASSQGAGQGAAYEQYF.

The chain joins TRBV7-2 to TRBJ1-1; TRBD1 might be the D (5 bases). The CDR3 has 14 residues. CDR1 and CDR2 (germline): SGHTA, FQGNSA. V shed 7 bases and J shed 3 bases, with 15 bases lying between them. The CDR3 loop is CASTPRESDTEAFF. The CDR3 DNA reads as TGTGCCAGCACCCCCAGGGAAAGCGACACTGAAGCTTTCTTT.

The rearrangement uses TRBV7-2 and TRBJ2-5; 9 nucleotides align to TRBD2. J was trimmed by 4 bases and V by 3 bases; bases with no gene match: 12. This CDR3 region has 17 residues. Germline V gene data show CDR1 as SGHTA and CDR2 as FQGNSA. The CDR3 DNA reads TGTGCCAGCAGCTTTTTCACCGGCCTAGCGGGACTAGAGACCCAGTACTTC. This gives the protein CASSFFTGLAGLETQYF.

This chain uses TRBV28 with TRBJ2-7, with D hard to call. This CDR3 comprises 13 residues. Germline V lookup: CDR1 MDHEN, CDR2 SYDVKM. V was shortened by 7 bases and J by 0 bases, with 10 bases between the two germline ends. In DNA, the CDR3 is TGTGCCAGCACCCAGTCCAGCTCCTACGAGCAGTACTTC. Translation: CASTQSSSYEQYF.

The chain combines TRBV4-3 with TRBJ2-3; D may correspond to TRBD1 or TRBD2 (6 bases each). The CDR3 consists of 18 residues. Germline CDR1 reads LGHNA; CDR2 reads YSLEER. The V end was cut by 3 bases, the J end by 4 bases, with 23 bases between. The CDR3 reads CASSQSVVAEGVADTQYF. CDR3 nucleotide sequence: TGCGCCAGCAGCCAGAGCGTCGTCGCGGAGGGGGTCGCAGATACGCAGTATTTT.

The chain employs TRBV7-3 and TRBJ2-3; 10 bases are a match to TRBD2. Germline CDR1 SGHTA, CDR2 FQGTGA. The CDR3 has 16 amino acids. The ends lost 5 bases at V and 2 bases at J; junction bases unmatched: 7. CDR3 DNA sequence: TGTGCCAGCAGCGCCGGACTAGCGGACCCCACAGATACGCAGTATTTT. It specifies CASSAGLADPTDTQYF.

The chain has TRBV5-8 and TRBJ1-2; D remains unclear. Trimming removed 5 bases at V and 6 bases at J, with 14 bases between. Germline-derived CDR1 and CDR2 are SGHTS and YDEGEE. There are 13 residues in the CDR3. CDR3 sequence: CASRGPISDGYTF. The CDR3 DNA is TGTGCCAGCAGGGGCCCGATTTCGGATGGCTACACCTTC.

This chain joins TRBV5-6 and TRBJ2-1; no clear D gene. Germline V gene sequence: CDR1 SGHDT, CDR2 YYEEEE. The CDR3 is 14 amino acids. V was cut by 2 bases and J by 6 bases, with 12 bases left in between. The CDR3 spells CASSFKRALNEQFF. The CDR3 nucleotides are TGTGCCAGCAGCTTTAAACGGGCCCTCAATGAGCAGTTCTTC.

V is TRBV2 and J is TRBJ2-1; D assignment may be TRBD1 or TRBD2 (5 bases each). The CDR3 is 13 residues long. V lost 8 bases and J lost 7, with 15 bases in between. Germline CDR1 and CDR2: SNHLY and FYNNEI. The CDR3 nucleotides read TGTGCCAGCTGGGGACGGCTCCGAAATGAGCAGTTCTTC. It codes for CASWGRLRNEQFF.

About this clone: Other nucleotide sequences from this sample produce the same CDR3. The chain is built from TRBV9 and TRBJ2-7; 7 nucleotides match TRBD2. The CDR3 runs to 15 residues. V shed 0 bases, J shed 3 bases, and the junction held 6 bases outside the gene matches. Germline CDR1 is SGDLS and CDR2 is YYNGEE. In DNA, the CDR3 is TGTGCCAGCAGCGTAGCCCCAAGCGGGAACTACGAGCAGTACTTC. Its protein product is CASSVAPSGNYEQYF.